These T cell receptor beta chains were read from a single sample in a study of cytomegalovirus exposure and HLA in healthy donors. Libraries were prepared by immunoSEQ multiplex PCR; TCRdb keeps only in-frame clonotypes and omits some of them. In the table there are fewer than 150,000 clones, roughly 80% of which are singletons. Source material: PBMCs. The receptors stem from a man aged 40-55 years in good health and CMV-seronegative. CDR3s include the opening cysteine and the closing phenylalanine or tryptophan. The D gene is left open where the match is weak. Part of the rows lack a size; the others show once, few, many or a class for expanded clones.

j_gene | d_gene | abundance | v_gene | CDR3aa | CDR3nt
TRBJ2-7 | - | - | TRBV13 | CASSGRAGGGGLYEQYF | TGTGCCAGCAGCGGTAGGGCGGGCGGCGGGGGCCTGTACGAGCAGTACTTC
TRBJ1-3 | - | - | TRBV5-1 | CASSLTGSGNTIYF | TGCGCCAGCAGCTTGACAGGATCTGGAAACACCATATATTTT
TRBJ1-4 | - | - | TRBV2 | CASSDLVGQGENEKLFF | TGTGCCAGCAGTGATTTGGTCGGGCAGGGTGAAAATGAAAAACTGTTTTTT
TRBJ1-5 | - | - | TRBV19 | CASRVWDINQPQHF | TGTGCCAGTAGGGTGTGGGACATCAATCAGCCCCAGCATTTT
TRBJ1-2 | TRBD1 | - | TRBV6-1 | CASTGQGGNGYTF | TGTGCCAGCACCGGACAGGGGGGGAATGGCTACACCTTC
TRBJ2-1 | TRBD1 | - | TRBV5-1 | CASSPGQVNFYNEQFF | TGCGCCAGCAGCCCCGGACAGGTAAACTTTTACAATGAGCAGTTCTTC
TRBJ1-2 | - | - | TRBV21-1 | CASSKAQRSYGYTF | TGTGCCAGCAGCAAAGCGCAGCGCAGTTACGGCTACACCTTC
TRBJ1-3 | - | few | TRBV6-6 | CASIGSSGNTIYF | TGTGCCTCTATCGGTTCCTCTGGAAACACCATATATTTT
TRBJ2-5 | TRBD2 | - | TRBV15 | CATSRTTSGTQETQYF | TGTGCCACCAGCAGAACGACTAGCGGAACACAAGAGACCCAGTACTTC
TRBJ1-5 | - | - | TRBV29-1 | CSVEVGQGKQPQHF | TGCAGCGTTGAAGTCGGGCAGGGAAAACAGCCCCAGCATTTT
TRBJ2-7 | - | once | TRBV6-5 | CASRRESSYEQYF | TGTGCCAGCCGCCGGGAAAGCTCCTACGAGCAGTACTTC
TRBJ1-3 | - | - | TRBV5-1 | CASSLHSGNTIYF | TGCGCCAGCAGCTTGCACTCTGGAAACACCATATATTTT
TRBJ2-1 | - | - | TRBV5-4 | CASSPRSSGYNEQFF | TGTGCCAGCAGCCCTAGGTCAAGTGGGTACAATGAGCAGTTCTTC